The clone carrying this T cell receptor beta chain is a singleton in its sample. Its antigen is not known. The entry originates in a study of cytomegalovirus exposure and HLA in healthy donors. Study as a whole: Some 85 million unique TCRs, all from HLA-typed donors, were included in an early release of the data. Study conclusions and caveats: A highly shared variant cluster was judged a likely technical artifact. A later analysis reportedly identified an Asian-associated ancestry cluster as carrying fewer N-insertions than the 666-donor mean.

Primers included in the PCR were 60 Vbeta and 13 Jbeta primers. Libraries were prepared by immunoSEQ multiplex PCR; TCRdb keeps only in-frame clonotypes and omits some of them. Of over 150,000 clones in the sample, approximately 79% were seen once. The V and J ends lost 5 bases and 0 bases respectively, with 7 bases between them. This CDR3 is 13 amino acids long. CDR1 and CDR2 from the germline V gene are SEHNR and FQNEAQ (reference sequence). Specimen: PBMCs. This rearrangement joins TRBV7-9 to TRBJ1-1, with unresolved D. The source is a human donor in good health. CDR3 loop: CASSLHMNTEAFF. CDR3 bases: TGTGCCAGCAGCCTCCACATGAACACTGAAGCTTTCTTT. The whole variable domain, remainder taken from reference TRBV7-9 and TRBJ1-1, is DTGVSQNPRHKITKRGQNVTFRCDPISEHNRLYWYRQTLGQGPEFLTYFQNEAQLEKSRLLSDRFSAERPKGSFSTLEIQRTEQGDSAMYLCASSLHMNTEAFFGQGTRLTVV.